One and the same sample provided the 15 T cell receptor beta chains below, sequenced in a study of blood T cell repertoires in COVID-19. TCRdb's copy holds only in-frame clones and misses some; the assay was immunoSEQ multiplex PCR. The sample yields 60,000 to 85,000 clones, around nine tenths seen once. Sequencing was performed on peripheral blood. Receptor source: a woman of 80 years or more with active or convalescent COVID-19.

This clone was seen only once. The V gene is TRBV5-1, the J gene TRBJ1-2; D not resolved. V was trimmed by 0 bases and J by 2 bases, leaving 11 bases between them. The CDR3 extends over 15 amino acids. Germline V gives CDR1 SGHRS, CDR2 YFSETQ. CDR3 loop: CASSLAAGQNYGYTF. CDR3 DNA: TGCGCCAGCAGCTTGGCGGCAGGTCAGAACTATGGCTACACCTTC.

This clone was seen a handful of times. V usage is TRBV6-5 and J usage is TRBJ1-2; perhaps TRBD1 as D (5 bases). The CDR3 is made up of 13 amino acids. CDR1 and CDR2 (germline): MNHEY, SVGAGI. V was trimmed by 0 bases and J by 4 bases, leaving 6 bases between them. CDR3 protein: CASSYSTAYGYTF. Written as DNA, the CDR3 is TGTGCCAGCAGTTACTCGACAGCCTATGGCTACACCTTC.

This sequence joins TRBV30 and TRBJ1-3; D ambiguous. Germline lookup yields CDR1 GTSNPN and CDR2 SVGIG (reference sequence). The CDR3 runs 14 residues. The germline V and J ends were trimmed by 0 bases and 1 base, with 7 bases remaining between them. The CDR3 loop is CAWSVTVSGNTIYF. The CDR3 DNA sequence: TGTGCCTGGAGTGTCACTGTTTCTGGAAACACCATATATTTT.

V usage is TRBV5-1 and J usage is TRBJ2-2; TRBD1 might be the D (5 bases). Germline CDR1 reads SGHRS; CDR2 reads YFSETQ. Between the trimmed V and J ends, which lost 4 bases and 0 bases, there was a span of 10 bases. CDR3 length equals 15 residues. The DNA for the CDR3 is TGCGCCAGCAGCCGCGTAGGGGCGAACACCGGGGAGCTGTTTTTT. Its protein is CASSRVGANTGELFF.

V gene TRBV5-1 combines with J gene TRBJ1-1; D is uncertain. This CDR3 spans 14 amino acids. Germline-derived CDR1 and CDR2 are SGHRS and YFSETQ. The germline V and J ends were trimmed by 0 bases and 0 bases, with 6 bases remaining between them. This CDR3 is CASSLASVNTEAFF. The CDR3 DNA follows: TGCGCCAGCAGCTTGGCTTCAGTGAACACTGAAGCTTTCTTT.

This clone was counted a single time. V gene TRBV5-6 combines with J gene TRBJ1-4, with 10 bases lining up with TRBD1. Germline V gene lookup returns CDR1 SGHDT and CDR2 YYEEEE. The CDR3 sequence is 16 residues long. The V segment lost 3 bases and the J segment 5 bases; nucleotides outside the gene matches: 7. The CDR3 reads CASSWGQGLGNEKLFF. CDR3 nucleotide sequence: TGTGCCAGCAGCTGGGGACAGGGGTTGGGGAATGAAAAACTGTTTTTT.

This clone has only one observation. This chain joins TRBV5-4 and TRBJ1-2, with 8 bases identical to TRBD1. J gave up 4 bases and V 3 bases, and 8 bases lay outside the gene matches. The CDR3 extends over 15 amino acids. The germline V gene encodes CDR1 SGHNT and CDR2 YYREEE (reference sequence). The CDR3 DNA sequence: TGTGCCAGCAGCTCAAAACAGGGGGACGGCTATGGCTACACCTTC. Translating gives CASSSKQGDGYGYTF.

The J gene is TRBJ1-5, the V gene TRBV21-1; the listed D gene, TRBD1, was not tested against the DNA. TRBV21-1 is labeled a pseudogene. This CDR3 is 14 amino acids long. The CDR3 loop is CASVGGLEDQPQHF. The CDR3 nucleotides read TGTGCCAGCGTAGGGGGCTTAGAAGATCAGCCCCAGCATTTT.

The rearrangement uses TRBV19 and TRBJ1-3; D uncertain. The CDR3 consists of 16 residues. V was trimmed by 5 bases and J by 3 bases, leaving 17 bases between them. Germline V gives CDR1 LNHDA, CDR2 SQIVND (reference sequence). The DNA of the CDR3 is TGTGCCAGTAGTGCCTCTTCCGGGTTACATGGAAACACCATATATTTT. It encodes CASSASSGLHGNTIYF.

This clone was seen just once. The rearrangement links TRBV7-2 to TRBJ2-3; 7 bases fit TRBD2. The germline V gene encodes CDR1 SGHTA and CDR2 FQGNSA. This CDR3 has 14 amino acids. Trimming at V came to 5 bases and at J to 8 bases, leaving 10 bases not matched to a gene. CDR3: CASSPAGSQATQYF. DNA of the CDR3: TGTGCCAGCAGCCCAGCGGGATCCCAGGCTACGCAGTATTTT.

This chain links TRBV7-2 with TRBJ2-1; TRBD2 might be the D (5 bases). The ends were cut back, 4 bases at V and 1 base at J, with 14 bases in the middle. This CDR3 region has 16 residues. Germline V CDR1 and CDR2: SGHTA, FQGNSA. The CDR3 DNA reads TGTGCCAGCAGCTCCCCCAGCGGAGGATCCTACAATGAGCAGTTCTTC. Translation gives CASSSPSGGSYNEQFF.

The chain couples TRBV5-1 to TRBJ1-4; 8 nucleotides agree with TRBD1. J was trimmed by 7 bases and V by 4 bases; bases with no gene match: 3. CDR3 length: 13 residues. Germline CDR1 is SGHRS and CDR2 is YFSETQ. The CDR3 nucleotides read TGCGCCAGCAGCCCCGGGACAGGTGAAAAACTGTTTTTT. This sequence encodes CASSPGTGEKLFF.

This rearrangement joins TRBV6-1 to TRBJ1-1; perhaps TRBD1 as D (5 bases). The CDR3 sequence is 14 residues long. The ends were cut back, 2 bases at V and 4 bases at J, with 11 bases in the middle. CDR1 and CDR2 (germline): MNHNS, SASEGT. The CDR3 bases are TGTGCCAGCAGTGAATTAAGGGGTTCCACTGAAGCTTTCTTT. Amino acids: CASSELRGSTEAFF.

The chain links TRBV3-1 (or the pseudogene TRBV3-2) to TRBJ1-1; 9 bases are a match to TRBD1. Germline values: CDR1 LGHDT, CDR2 YNNKEL (reference sequence). V was pared by 6 bases and J by 6 bases, with 5 bases of the junction left unmatched. The CDR3 spans 13 residues. The CDR3 region is CASRRTGDAEAFF. CDR3 nucleotides: TGTGCCAGCAGAAGGACAGGGGACGCTGAAGCTTTCTTT.

This clone was counted a single time. The J gene is TRBJ2-7, the V gene TRBV9; the match to TRBD2 covers 10 bases. The CDR3 is 15 amino acids. Per the germline V gene, CDR1 is SGDLS and CDR2 is YYNGEE. The V segment lost 0 bases and the J segment 3 bases; nucleotides outside the gene matches: 3. The CDR3 loop is CASSVGASGSYEQYF. The CDR3 DNA sequence: TGTGCCAGCAGCGTAGGTGCTAGCGGGAGCTACGAGCAGTACTTC.